This TCR beta chain came from a study of blood T cell repertoires in COVID-19. Looked up from germline, CDR1 is MNHEY and CDR2 is SMNVEV (reference sequence). This CDR3 contains 14 residues. The V and J ends lost 3 bases and 0 bases respectively, with 9 bases between them. Original processing notes: From reference gene primer amplification, estimates of nucleated cell counts were derived. Some clones are missing from TCRdb's copy, which holds only in-frame ones; the method was immunoSEQ multiplex PCR. For V, J and clone size, that table is used; D and trimming come from the DNA. The sample records under 300,000 clones, approximately 90% being singletons. Living in 24 US areas, the participants were between roughly 18 and 90 years of age. Self-reported history from a screening survey and questionnaire set each donor's cohort.

The sequence derives from a woman aged 45-59 years who had recovered from COVID-19. The chain couples TRBV27 to TRBJ2-7; D perhaps matches TRBD2 (5 bases). Material: PBMCs or T cells enriched from blood (not recorded which). The CDR3 DNA sequence: TGTGCCAGCAGTTTCGGCGGGTCCTCCTACGAGCAGTACTTC. Amino acid sequence: CASSFGGSSYEQYF.